The T cell receptor (beta chain) described here comes from a study of cytomegalovirus exposure and HLA in healthy donors. Study context: In an earlier analysis, 95 million to 130 million unique TCR beta sequences were found from approximately 190 million T cells.

Primers for the PCR totalled 60 Vbeta and 13 Jbeta. Study processing details: Tens of millions of unique TCR beta chains, roughly 10 million shared, were counted in a later analysis. Produced via immunoSEQ multiplex PCR; TCRdb's table is partial and in-frame only. V and J calls and clone size follow that table, whereas D and trimming were derived from the DNA. The sample lists 150,000 to 180,000 clones; roughly 70% were seen once. CDR1 and CDR2 (germline): MDHEN, SYDVKM. The CDR3 totals 14 residues. The J segment lost 4 bases and the V segment lost 6 bases, leaving 8 bases of the junction unmatched. Study observations and caveats: Usually a TCR sequence was rare, but some public TCRs were found in many donors.

Concerning this clone itself: As yet, its antigen is unknown.

Sequences were obtained from PBMCs. This TCR was recovered from a man aged 25-45 years in good health and CMV-seronegative. The rearrangement links TRBV28 to TRBJ1-1; 7 bases are shared with TRBD1. This CDR3 reads CASRGRGRGTEAFF. CDR3 in DNA: TGTGCCAGCAGGGGAAGGGGGCGTGGCACTGAAGCTTTCTTT. Using reference TRBV28 and TRBJ1-1 for the parts outside the CDR3, the full variable domain is DVKVTQSSRYLVKRTGEKVFLECVQDMDHENMFWYRQDPGLGLRLIYFSYDVKMKEKGDIPEGYSVSREKKERFSLILESASTNQTSMYLCASRGRGRGTEAFFGQGTRLTVV.